This T cell receptor (beta chain) was recovered during a study of regulatory T cells in long-lasting Graves disease. Study-level results: Authors noted too few samples as a limitation. A greater number of public clonotypes (roughly 2,700) was shared by persistent patients than by new patients (around 1,000).

According to the study, TCR beta libraries were built with iRepertoire HTBI primers and CDR3-region Arm-PCR. TCRdb recomputed calls from the multiplex PCR reads with MiXCR, one row per CDR3 protein. The sample has about 500,000 distinct CDR3 sequences, 15% to 20% seen once. On this clonotype itself: Antigen unknown.

As to time point: newly diagnosed GD, antithyroid drugs for less than 3 months. PBMCs provided the RNA from which the TCR library was made. The ends were cut back, 3 bases at V and 5 bases at J, with 8 bases in the middle. The CDR3 extends over 13 amino acids. Germline lookup yields CDR1 LNHDA and CDR2 SQIVND (reference sequence). Separately, the same data were catalogued under a study of T cells in Graves' hyperthyroidism and ophthalmopathy. That publication notes: With the HTBI primer set, the TCR CDR3 went through a first round of RT-PCR.

This sequence originates from a man aged 35 to 55 with Graves disease. The chain links TRBV19 to TRBJ2-1; D is ambiguous. Source: peripheral blood mononuclear cells (PBMCs), taken at new diagnosis, from a patient treated with antithyroid drugs. CDR3 DNA: TGTGCCAGTAGTATTGTGGGGAACAATGAGCAGTTCTTC. This translates into CASSIVGNNEQFF.